This TCR beta chain was sequenced for a study of cytomegalovirus exposure and HLA in healthy donors. CDR1 KGHSH and CDR2 LQKENI come from the germline V gene. The CDR3 contains 12 residues. V lost 6 bases and J 1 base, leaving 6 bases between the germline ends. Method: immunoSEQ multiplex PCR; TCRdb's copy keeps in-frame clones and lacks some. The profile shows around 150,000 clones, roughly nine tenths of them singletons. This TCR derives from a woman under 40 in good health and CMV-seronegative. This chain links TRBV18 with TRBJ1-1; D not resolved. The specimen sequenced was PBMCs. This CDR3 is CASSSTNTEAFF. DNA of the CDR3: TGTGCCAGCTCGTCCACGAACACTGAAGCTTTCTTT.